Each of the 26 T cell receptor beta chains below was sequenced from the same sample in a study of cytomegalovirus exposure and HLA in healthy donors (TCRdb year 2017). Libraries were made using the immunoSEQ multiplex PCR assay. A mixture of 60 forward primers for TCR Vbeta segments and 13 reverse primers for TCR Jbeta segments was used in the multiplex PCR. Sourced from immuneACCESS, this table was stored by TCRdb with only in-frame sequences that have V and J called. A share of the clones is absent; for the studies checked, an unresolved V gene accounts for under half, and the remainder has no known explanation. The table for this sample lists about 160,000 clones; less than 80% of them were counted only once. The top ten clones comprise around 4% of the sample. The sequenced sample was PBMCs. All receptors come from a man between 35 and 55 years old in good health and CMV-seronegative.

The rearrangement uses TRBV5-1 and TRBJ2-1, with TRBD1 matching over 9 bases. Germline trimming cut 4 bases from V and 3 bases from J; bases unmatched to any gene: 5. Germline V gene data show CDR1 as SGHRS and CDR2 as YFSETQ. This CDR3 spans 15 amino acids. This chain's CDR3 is CASSGAGQGYNEQFF. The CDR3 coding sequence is TGCGCCAGCAGCGGAGCGGGACAGGGCTACAATGAGCAGTTCTTC.

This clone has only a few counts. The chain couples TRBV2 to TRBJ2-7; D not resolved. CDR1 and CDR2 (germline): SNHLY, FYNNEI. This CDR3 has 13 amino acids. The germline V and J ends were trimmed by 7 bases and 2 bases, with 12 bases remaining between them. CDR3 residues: CASKHRGTYEQYF. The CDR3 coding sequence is TGTGCCAGCAAACACCGTGGTACCTACGAGCAGTACTTC.

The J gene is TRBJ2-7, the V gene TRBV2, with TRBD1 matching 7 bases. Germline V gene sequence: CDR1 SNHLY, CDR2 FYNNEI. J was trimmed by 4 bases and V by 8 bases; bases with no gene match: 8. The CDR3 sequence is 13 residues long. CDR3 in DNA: TGTGCCAGCCGTCCGGGACAGCTTTACGAGCAGTACTTC. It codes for CASRPGQLYEQYF.

Here the CDR3 reads CASSPTGLYGYTF. CDR3 DNA sequence: TGTGCCAGCAGCCCGACAGGGCTCTATGGCTACACCTTC. The chain has TRBV14 and TRBJ1-2; 7 bases agree with TRBD1. Germline V CDR1 and CDR2: SGHDN, FVKESK. Trimming took 4 bases from V and 4 from J; bases not matched to a gene: 3. The length of the CDR3 is 13 residues.

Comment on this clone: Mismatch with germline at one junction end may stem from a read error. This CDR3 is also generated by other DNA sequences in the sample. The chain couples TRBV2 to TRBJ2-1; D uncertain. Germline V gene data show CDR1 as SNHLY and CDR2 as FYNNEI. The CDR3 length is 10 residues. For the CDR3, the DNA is TGCGCCAGCAGTGAGGAGCGGCAGTTCTTC. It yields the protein CASSEERQFF. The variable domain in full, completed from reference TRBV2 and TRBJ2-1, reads EPEVTQTPSHQVTQMGQEVILRCVPISNHLYFYWYRQILGQKVEFLVSFYNNEISEKSEIFDDQFSVERPDGSNFTLKIRSTKLEDSAMYFCASSEERQFFGPGTRLTVL.

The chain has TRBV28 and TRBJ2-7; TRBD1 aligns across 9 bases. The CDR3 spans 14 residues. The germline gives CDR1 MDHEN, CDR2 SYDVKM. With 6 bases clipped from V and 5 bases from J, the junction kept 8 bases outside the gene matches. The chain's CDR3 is CASSRGQGSHEQYF. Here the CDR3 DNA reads TGTGCCAGCAGCAGGGGACAGGGCAGTCACGAGCAGTACTTC.

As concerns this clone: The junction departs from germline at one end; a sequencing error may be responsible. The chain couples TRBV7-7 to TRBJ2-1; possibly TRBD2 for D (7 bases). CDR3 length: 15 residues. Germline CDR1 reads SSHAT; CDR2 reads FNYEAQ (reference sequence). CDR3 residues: CASSFSGGPYNEQFF. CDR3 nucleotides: TGTGCTAGCAGCTTTTCGGGGGGCCCGTACAATGAGCAGTTCTTC.

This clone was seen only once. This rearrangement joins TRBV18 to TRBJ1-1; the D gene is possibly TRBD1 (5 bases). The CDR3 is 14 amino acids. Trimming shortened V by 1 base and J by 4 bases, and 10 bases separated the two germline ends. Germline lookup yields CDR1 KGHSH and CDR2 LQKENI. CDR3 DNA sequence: TGTGCCAGCTCACCACGCAGGGAGGGCACTGAAGCTTTCTTT. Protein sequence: CASSPRREGTEAFF.

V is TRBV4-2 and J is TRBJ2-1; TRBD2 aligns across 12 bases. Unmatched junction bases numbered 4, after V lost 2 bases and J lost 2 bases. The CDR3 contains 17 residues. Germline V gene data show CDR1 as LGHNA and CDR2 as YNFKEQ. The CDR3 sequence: CASSQQLAGGPYNEQFF. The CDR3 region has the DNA TGTGCCAGCAGCCAACAACTAGCGGGGGGACCCTACAATGAGCAGTTCTTC.

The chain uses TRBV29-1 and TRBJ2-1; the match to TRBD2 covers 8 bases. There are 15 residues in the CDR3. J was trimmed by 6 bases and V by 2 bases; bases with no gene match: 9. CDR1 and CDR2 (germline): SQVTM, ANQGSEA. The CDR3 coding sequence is TGCAGCGTTGAATTCGGACTAGCTCAGAGCAATGAGCAGTTCTTC. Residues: CSVEFGLAQSNEQFF.

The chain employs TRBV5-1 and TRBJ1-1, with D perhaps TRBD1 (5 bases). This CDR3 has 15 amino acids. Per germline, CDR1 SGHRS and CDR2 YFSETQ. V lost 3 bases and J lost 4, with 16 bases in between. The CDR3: CASSSSGLSGTEAFF. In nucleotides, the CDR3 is TGCGCCAGCAGCTCCTCAGGGTTATCAGGCACTGAAGCTTTCTTT.

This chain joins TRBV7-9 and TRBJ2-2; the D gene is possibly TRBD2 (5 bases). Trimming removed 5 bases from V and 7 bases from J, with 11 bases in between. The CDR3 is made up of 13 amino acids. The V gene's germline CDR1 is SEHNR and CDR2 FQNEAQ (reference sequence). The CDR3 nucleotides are TGTGCCAGCAGCCTAGTAGAGGGCGGGGAGCTGTTTTTT. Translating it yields CASSLVEGGELFF.

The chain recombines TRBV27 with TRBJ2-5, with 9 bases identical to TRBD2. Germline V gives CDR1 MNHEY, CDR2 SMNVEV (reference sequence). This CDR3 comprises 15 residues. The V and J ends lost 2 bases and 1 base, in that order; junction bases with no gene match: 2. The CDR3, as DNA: TGTGCCAGCAGTTTAGCGGGGGGGGGCCAAGAGACCCAGTACTTC. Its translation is CASSLAGGGQETQYF.

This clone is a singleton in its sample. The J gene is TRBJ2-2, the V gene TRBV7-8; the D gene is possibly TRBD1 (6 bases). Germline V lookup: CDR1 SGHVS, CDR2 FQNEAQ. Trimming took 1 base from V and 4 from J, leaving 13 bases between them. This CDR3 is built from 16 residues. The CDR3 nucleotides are TGTGCCAGCAGCTTAGAATTTGGCAGGGGCACCGGGGAGCTGTTTTTT. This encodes CASSLEFGRGTGELFF. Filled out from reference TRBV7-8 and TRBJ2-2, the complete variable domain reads GAGVSQSPRYKVAKRGQDVALRCDPISGHVSLFWYQQALGQGPEFLTYFQNEAQLDKSGLPSDRFFAERPEGSVSTLKIQRTQQEDSAVYLCASSLEFGRGTGELFFGEGSRLTVL.

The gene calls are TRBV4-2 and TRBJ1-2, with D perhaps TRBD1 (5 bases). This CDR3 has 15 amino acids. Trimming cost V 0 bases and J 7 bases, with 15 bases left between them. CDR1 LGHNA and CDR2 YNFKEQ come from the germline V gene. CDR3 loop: CASSQEGRVMGGYTF. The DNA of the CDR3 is TGTGCCAGCAGCCAAGAGGGCAGGGTGATGGGTGGCTACACCTTC.

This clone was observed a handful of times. This CDR3 is CASSSGLLSSYNEQFF. The CDR3 region has the DNA TGTGCCAGTAGTTCGGGACTTTTGAGCTCCTACAATGAGCAGTTCTTC. The chain joins TRBV19 to TRBJ2-1, with D perhaps TRBD2 (6 bases). Trimming stripped 5 bases from V and 0 bases from J, with 14 bases between. Germline values: CDR1 LNHDA, CDR2 SQIVND (reference sequence). The CDR3 sequence is 16 residues long.

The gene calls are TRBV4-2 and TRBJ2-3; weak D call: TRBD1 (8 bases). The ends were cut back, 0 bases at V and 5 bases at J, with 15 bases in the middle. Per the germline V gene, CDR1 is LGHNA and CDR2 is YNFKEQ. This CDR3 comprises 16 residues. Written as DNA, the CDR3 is TGTGCCAGCAGCCAAGATTACAGGGGGGGAAAAGATACGCAGTATTTT. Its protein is CASSQDYRGGKDTQYF.

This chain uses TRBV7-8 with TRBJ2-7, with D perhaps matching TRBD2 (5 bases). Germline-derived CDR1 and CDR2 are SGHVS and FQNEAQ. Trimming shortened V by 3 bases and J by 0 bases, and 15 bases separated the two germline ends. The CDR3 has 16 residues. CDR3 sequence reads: CASSFSKRSPSYEQYF. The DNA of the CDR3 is TGTGCCAGCAGCTTTAGTAAGCGGTCTCCCTCCTACGAGCAGTACTTC.

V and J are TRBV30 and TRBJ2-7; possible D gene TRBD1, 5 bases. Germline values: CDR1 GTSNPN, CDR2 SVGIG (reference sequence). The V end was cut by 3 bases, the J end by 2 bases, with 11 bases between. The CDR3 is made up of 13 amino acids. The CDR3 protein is CAWRVGLAYEQYF. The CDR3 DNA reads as TGTGCCTGGAGAGTGGGGCTGGCCTACGAGCAGTACTTC.

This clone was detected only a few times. The chain's CDR3 is CASSMADRETQYF. The CDR3 nucleotides read TGTGCCAGTAGTATGGCCGACAGAGAGACCCAGTACTTC. The genes are TRBV19 and TRBJ2-5, with a tentative D call TRBD1 (5 bases). Per the germline V gene, CDR1 is LNHDA and CDR2 is SQIVND (reference sequence). The CDR3 consists of 13 residues. The V and J ends lost 3 bases and 4 bases respectively, with 9 bases between them.

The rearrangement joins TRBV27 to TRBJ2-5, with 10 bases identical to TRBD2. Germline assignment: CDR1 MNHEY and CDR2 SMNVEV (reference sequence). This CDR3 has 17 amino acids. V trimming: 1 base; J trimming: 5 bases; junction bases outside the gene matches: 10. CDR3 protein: CASSLWRTAGGRETQYF. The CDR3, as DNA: TGTGCCAGCAGTTTATGGCGCACAGCGGGGGGGCGGGAGACCCAGTACTTC.

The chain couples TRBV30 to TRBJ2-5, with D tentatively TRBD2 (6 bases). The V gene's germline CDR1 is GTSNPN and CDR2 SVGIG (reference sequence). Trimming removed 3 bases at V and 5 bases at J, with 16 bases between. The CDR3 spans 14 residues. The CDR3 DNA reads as TGTGCCTGGAGCGGGAGAAGCTCCGGGGAGACCCAGTACTTC. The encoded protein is CAWSGRSSGETQYF.

The CDR3 protein is CASAGLSYNEQFF. For the CDR3, the DNA is TGTGCCAGCGCAGGCTTGTCCTACAATGAGCAGTTCTTC. V is TRBV27 and J is TRBJ2-1; D gene ambiguous. The CDR3 length is 13 residues. Germline CDR1 reads MNHEY; CDR2 reads SMNVEV (reference sequence). Trimming removed 8 bases from V and 1 base from J, with 9 bases in between.

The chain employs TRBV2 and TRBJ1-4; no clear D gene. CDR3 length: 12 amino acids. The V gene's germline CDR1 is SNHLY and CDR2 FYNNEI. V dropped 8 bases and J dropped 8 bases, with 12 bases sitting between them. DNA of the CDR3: TGTGCCAGCGATTTGAGAGGCGAAAAACTGTTTTTT. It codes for CASDLRGEKLFF.

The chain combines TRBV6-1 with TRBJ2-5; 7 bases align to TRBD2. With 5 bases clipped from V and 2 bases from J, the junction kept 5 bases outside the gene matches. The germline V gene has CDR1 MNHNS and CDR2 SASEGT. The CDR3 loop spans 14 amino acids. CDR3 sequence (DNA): TGTGCCAGCAGTATAGCGGGTGGACAAGAGACCCAGTACTTC. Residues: CASSIAGGQETQYF.

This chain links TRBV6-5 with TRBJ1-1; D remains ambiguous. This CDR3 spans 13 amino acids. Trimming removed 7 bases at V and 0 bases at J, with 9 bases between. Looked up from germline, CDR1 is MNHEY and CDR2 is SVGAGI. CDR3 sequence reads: CASTRQMNTEAFF. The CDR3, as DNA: TGTGCCAGCACGAGGCAGATGAACACTGAAGCTTTCTTT.